This entry lists 32 T cell receptor beta chains sequenced from one sample in a study of blood T cell repertoires in COVID-19. Here immunoSEQ multiplex PCR was the method, and the copy in TCRdb shows in-frame clones only, minus some. The sample carries approximately 100,000 clones, 86% recorded once. The specimen was peripheral blood. These receptor sequences come from a man between 50 and 59 years old with acute or convalescent COVID-19.

The sample holds a few counts of this clone. CDR3 loop: CASSLGGQENQPQHF. For the CDR3, the DNA is TGCGCCAGCAGCTTGGGGGGGCAGGAAAATCAGCCCCAGCATTTT. The V and J genes are TRBV5-1 and TRBJ1-5, with a weak D call TRBD1 (6 bases). V lost 0 bases to trimming and J lost 4 bases, with 11 bases between them. The CDR3 covers 15 residues. Germline-derived CDR1 and CDR2 are SGHRS and YFSETQ.

The V gene is TRBV2, the J gene TRBJ1-6, with 10 positions matching TRBD1. Germline lookup yields CDR1 SNHLY and CDR2 FYNNEI. J was trimmed by 9 bases and V by 8 bases; bases with no gene match: 7. This CDR3 contains 14 residues. The CDR3 spells CASDNGQGGSPLHF. The CDR3 DNA reads TGTGCCAGCGATAATGGACAGGGGGGTTCACCCCTCCACTTT.

CDR3 DNA: TGTGCCAGCAGCCTTGAGATGAACACTGAAGCTTTCTTT. Translated, it gives CASSLEMNTEAFF. This chain connects TRBV7-8 to TRBJ1-1; D remains ambiguous. This CDR3 comprises 13 residues. Looked up from germline, CDR1 is SGHVS and CDR2 is FQNEAQ. V gave up 5 bases and J gave up 0 bases, with 7 bases separating them.

The chain carries TRBV12-5 and TRBJ2-7, with 8 bases matching TRBD1. The germline V gene has CDR1 LGHNT and CDR2 FRNRAP. CDR3 length: 16 residues. Trimming removed 2 bases from V and 2 bases from J; junction bases left unmatched: 8. The CDR3: CASGLSPTGATYEQYF. The DNA of the CDR3 is TGTGCTAGTGGTTTGTCCCCGACAGGGGCGACCTACGAGCAGTACTTC.

This clone was seen a few times. The rearrangement joins TRBV15 to TRBJ1-3; D is perhaps TRBD1 (6 bases). In germline, CDR1 is LNHNV, CDR2 YYDKDF (reference sequence). The CDR3 extends over 15 amino acids. V was pared by 2 bases and J by 4 bases, with 12 bases between. This chain's CDR3 is CATSRQGTSGNTIYF. As DNA, the CDR3 is TGTGCCACCAGCAGACAGGGGACCTCCGGAAACACCATATATTTT.

In DNA form, the CDR3 reads TGTGCCAGCGGGCTTGTACAGGGCAGTGAGCAGTTCTTC. As protein: CASGLVQGSEQFF. V gene TRBV12-3 or TRBV12-4 combines with J gene TRBJ2-1, with D perhaps TRBD1 (6 bases). The CDR3 is 13 amino acids. V gave up 8 bases and J gave up 9 bases, with 17 bases separating them.

V gene TRBV6-5 combines with J gene TRBJ1-2, with D maybe TRBD1 (6 bases). Per germline, CDR1 MNHEY and CDR2 SVGAGI. The CDR3 extends over 13 amino acids. V was trimmed by 6 bases and J by 2 bases, leaving 10 bases between them. In nucleotides, the CDR3 is TGTGCCAGCAGGCACAGGGACAACTATGGCTACACCTTC. Protein sequence: CASRHRDNYGYTF.

The V gene is TRBV7-2, the J gene TRBJ1-5; 7 positions match TRBD1. The V segment lost 5 bases and the J segment 3 bases; nucleotides outside the gene matches: 7. The CDR3 extends over 15 amino acids. Germline V gene sequence: CDR1 SGHTA, CDR2 FQGNSA. In DNA, the CDR3 is TGTGCCAGCAGCCATAAGACAGGGAACAATCAGCCCCAGCATTTT. It specifies CASSHKTGNNQPQHF.

This clone was counted a single time. The rearrangement joins TRBV9 to TRBJ2-3; 9 nucleotides agree with TRBD2. V gave up 1 base and J gave up 3 bases; unmatched junction bases: 9. Germline values: CDR1 SGDLS, CDR2 YYNGEE. The CDR3 has 17 residues. The DNA of the CDR3 is TGTGCCAGCAGCGTATCCGGCGGGAGGGCCTGGACAGATACGCAGTATTTT. Encoded protein: CASSVSGGRAWTDTQYF.

This chain joins TRBV6-1 and TRBJ1-3; TRBD1 might be the D (5 bases). Germline CDR1 MNHNS, CDR2 SASEGT. V was shortened by 2 bases and J by 1 base, with 12 bases between the two germline ends. CDR3 length: 16 residues. The CDR3 DNA is TGTGCCAGCAGTGAATATGAAGGGACTTCTGGAAACACCATATATTTT. Protein: CASSEYEGTSGNTIYF.

The chain carries TRBV5-1 and TRBJ1-1, with D possibly TRBD1 on 5 matching bases. Germline loops: CDR1 SGHRS, CDR2 YFSETQ. The V end lost 2 bases, the J end lost 1 base, and 15 bases lay between the germline ends. This CDR3 has 16 amino acids. As DNA, the CDR3 is TGCGCCAGCAGCTTTACTGACAGCCCGAAGAACACTGAAGCTTTCTTT. Translated, it gives CASSFTDSPKNTEAFF.

This clone was seen once. The V call is TRBV27, the J call TRBJ2-1, with D possibly TRBD2 on 6 matching bases. Germline CDR1 reads MNHEY; CDR2 reads SMNVEV (reference sequence). The V and J ends lost 10 bases and 0 bases respectively, with 13 bases between them. There are 14 residues in the CDR3. The DNA for the CDR3 is TGTGCCAACGTTAGCGGCCTCTCCTACAATGAGCAGTTCTTC. Translating gives CANVSGLSYNEQFF.

The chain carries TRBV19 and TRBJ1-5; 9 nucleotides align to TRBD1. CDR1 is LNHDA, CDR2 SQIVND, per germline (reference sequence). This CDR3 comprises 17 residues. V lost 4 bases to trimming and J lost 7 bases; unmatched junction nucleotides: 14. The CDR3 DNA reads TGTGCCAGTAGTAAAGGACAGGGGTCTCCCCTCAGGCAGCCCCAGCATTTT. It is translated as CASSKGQGSPLRQPQHF. The variable domain in full, with the rest retrieved from reference TRBV19 and TRBJ1-5, is DGGITQSPKYLFRKEGQNVTLSCEQNLNHDAMYWYRQDPGQGLRLIYYSQIVNDFQKGDIAEGYSVSREKKESFPLTVTSAQKNPTAFYLCASSKGQGSPLRQPQHFGDGTRLSIL.

The V and J genes are TRBV14 and TRBJ1-4; 7 positions agree with TRBD1. This CDR3 has 15 residues. The germline CDR1 and CDR2 sequences are SGHDN and FVKESK. The junction had 5 bases not matched to a gene; V was cut back by 5 bases and J by 2 bases. In nucleotides, the CDR3 is TGTGCCAGCAGCGATGGACAGGTGACTAATGAAAAACTGTTTTTT. Protein: CASSDGQVTNEKLFF.

This clone has only one observation. This chain links TRBV5-1 with TRBJ2-7; D possibly corresponds to TRBD2 (5 bases). Trimming cost V 4 bases and J 6 bases, with 23 bases left between them. The CDR3 spans 16 residues. The germline V gene encodes CDR1 SGHRS and CDR2 YFSETQ. The CDR3 nucleotides are TGCGCCAGCAGCCCGATCGGGATTCCCGTTTCGGGCGAGCAGTACTTC. Its protein is CASSPIGIPVSGEQYF.

The chain employs TRBV19 and TRBJ2-4, with TRBD1 as a possible D gene (6 bases). This CDR3 spans 13 amino acids. Looked up from germline, CDR1 is LNHDA and CDR2 is SQIVND (reference sequence). V lost 5 bases and J 5 bases, leaving 10 bases between the germline ends. The CDR3 region is CASSVNRENIQYF. Written as DNA, the CDR3 is TGTGCCAGTAGTGTAAACAGGGAAAACATTCAGTACTTC.

For the CDR3, the DNA is TGTGCCACCAGCAGAGATCGGAGGGTTGGAGAAAAACTGTTTTTT. Translation gives CATSRDRRVGEKLFF. This sequence joins TRBV15 and TRBJ1-4; D is unclear. Germline CDR1 is LNHNV and CDR2 is YYDKDF (reference sequence). V was trimmed by 0 bases and J by 8 bases, leaving 13 bases between them. The CDR3 consists of 15 residues.

The rearrangement joins TRBV7-9 to TRBJ2-4, with 8 bases matching TRBD2. Losses at the gene ends were 4 bases for V and 6 bases for J; bases not matched to a gene: 8. Germline V lookup: CDR1 SEHNR, CDR2 FQNEAQ (reference sequence). There are 15 residues in the CDR3. CDR3 nucleotides: TGTGCCAGCAGCTCCACAGCGGGAGCAGGAAACATTCAGTACTTC. Translated, it gives CASSSTAGAGNIQYF.

The chain links TRBV10-3 to TRBJ2-3; 11 bases align to TRBD2. This CDR3 has 16 residues. In germline, CDR1 is ENHRY, CDR2 SYGVKD. The V segment lost 2 bases and the J segment 3 bases; nucleotides outside the gene matches: 4. In DNA, the CDR3 is TGTGCCATCAGTGAGCCCCTAGCGGGAGGAACAGATACGCAGTATTTT. Its translation is CAISEPLAGGTDTQYF.

The chain combines TRBV5-6 with TRBJ2-1; 7 nucleotides align to TRBD2. This CDR3 spans 16 amino acids. Germline lookup yields CDR1 SGHDT and CDR2 YYEEEE. After removal of 4 bases from V and 8 bases from J, the junction contained 15 bases not matched to a gene. As DNA, the CDR3 is TGTGCCAGCAGCCTACCAGGACTAGGACACTCCGATGAGCAGTTCTTC. It yields the protein CASSLPGLGHSDEQFF.

The CDR3 region has the DNA TGTGCCAGCAGCGTAGGTGCGGGGGAGGGTCAGCCCCAGCATTTT. It codes for CASSVGAGEGQPQHF. The chain joins TRBV9 to TRBJ1-5; D may be TRBD1 (5 bases). The germline V and J ends were trimmed by 0 bases and 6 bases, with 13 bases remaining between them. The germline CDR1 and CDR2 sequences are SGDLS and YYNGEE. The CDR3 consists of 15 residues.

This clone was picked up one time. The V call is TRBV14, the J call TRBJ2-5; weak D call: TRBD1 (5 bases). The V end was cut by 0 bases, the J end by 6 bases, with 17 bases between. The CDR3 loop spans 16 amino acids. Germline lookup yields CDR1 SGHDN and CDR2 FVKESK. The CDR3: CASSQDFGQGEQTQYF. CDR3 DNA sequence: TGTGCCAGCAGCCAAGATTTCGGGCAGGGTGAGCAGACCCAGTACTTC.

This chain uses TRBV4-1 with TRBJ2-3, with 8 bases fitting TRBD1. Trimming cost V 2 bases and J 4 bases; bases outside gene matches: 5. The CDR3 has 15 amino acids. Germline CDR1 MGHRA, CDR2 YSYEKL. The CDR3 here is CASSQPDREPDTQYF. CDR3 bases: TGCGCCAGCAGCCAACCGGACAGGGAGCCAGATACGCAGTATTTT.

The CDR3 loop is CASSERLGYNEQFF. CDR3 nucleotide sequence: TGTGCCAGCAGTGAAAGACTAGGGTACAATGAGCAGTTCTTC. The chain is built from TRBV2 and TRBJ2-1; TRBD2 might be the D (6 bases). From germline, CDR1 is SNHLY and CDR2 FYNNEI. This CDR3 has 14 residues. Trimming took off 2 bases at V and 4 bases at J, with 9 bases between the two ends.

V gene TRBV6-5 combines with J gene TRBJ2-2, with 7 nucleotides matching TRBD1. Trimming cost V 6 bases and J 0 bases; bases outside gene matches: 4. Per germline, CDR1 MNHEY and CDR2 SVGAGI. This CDR3 is built from 15 residues. CDR3: CASSMGQPNTGELFF. The CDR3 region has the DNA TGTGCCAGCAGCATGGGACAGCCGAACACCGGGGAGCTGTTTTTT.

The V and J genes are TRBV7-9 and TRBJ1-1; perhaps TRBD1 as D (5 bases). Germline CDR1 and CDR2: SEHNR and FQNEAQ (reference sequence). The CDR3 contains 14 residues. V gave up 6 bases and J gave up 0 bases, with 11 bases separating them. This chain's CDR3 is CASRPGILNTEAFF. For the CDR3, the DNA is TGTGCCAGCAGGCCAGGGATTTTGAACACTGAAGCTTTCTTT.

The rearrangement links TRBV7-9 to TRBJ1-2; 8 positions agree with TRBD1. The germline V gene encodes CDR1 SEHNR and CDR2 FQNEAQ (reference sequence). With 1 base clipped from V and 7 bases from J, the junction kept 8 bases outside the gene matches. The CDR3 has 15 residues. CDR3 residues: CASSLGGDRTGGYTF. Here the CDR3 DNA reads TGTGCCAGCAGCTTAGGGGGGGACAGGACCGGTGGCTACACCTTC.

The chain couples TRBV4-2 to TRBJ1-4, with no clear D. Trimming took 1 base from V and 8 from J, leaving 17 bases between them. CDR3 size: 16 residues. Germline V lookup: CDR1 LGHNA, CDR2 YNFKEQ. The CDR3 coding sequence is TGTGCCAGCAGCCAAGGAAGTAGCACTCCCGGGGAAAAACTGTTTTTT. Residues: CASSQGSSTPGEKLFF.

This chain links TRBV4-1 with TRBJ1-3, with D unresolved. Germline V gene data show CDR1 as MGHRA and CDR2 as YSYEKL. Trimming shortened V by 7 bases and J by 0 bases, and 16 bases separated the two germline ends. This CDR3 is 16 amino acids long. CDR3 DNA: TGCGCCAGCAACCCTAACCCGGGATACTCTGGAAACACCATATATTTT. Amino acid sequence: CASNPNPGYSGNTIYF.

This clone appeared a single time. J is TRBJ1-2 and V is TRBV9; D is ambiguous. V dropped 4 bases and J dropped 8 bases, with 12 bases sitting between them. Germline CDR1 reads SGDLS; CDR2 reads YYNGEE. This CDR3 spans 12 amino acids. The CDR3 loop is CASSPIRGGYTF. In DNA, the CDR3 is TGTGCCAGCAGCCCAATAAGAGGAGGCTACACCTTC. Using reference TRBV9 and TRBJ1-2 for the parts outside the CDR3, the full variable domain is DSGVTQTPKHLITATGQRVTLRCSPRSGDLSVYWYQQSLDQGLQFLIQYYNGEERAKGNILERFSAQQFPDLHSELNLSSLELGDSALYFCASSPIRGGYTFGSGTRLTVV.

The chain combines TRBV5-1 with TRBJ2-1, with 7 nucleotides matching TRBD1. After removal of 4 bases from V and 15 bases from J, the junction contained 19 bases not matched to a gene. The CDR3 length is 15 residues. CDR1 and CDR2 from the germline V gene are SGHRS and YFSETQ. In nucleotides, the CDR3 is TGCGCCAGCAGCATCGACAGGGTCTCTACCCCCCCAGGGTTCTTC. Its translation is CASSIDRVSTPPGFF.

The V call is TRBV19, the J call TRBJ1-5, with 7 bases that match TRBD1. From germline, CDR1 is LNHDA and CDR2 SQIVND (reference sequence). The V and J ends lost 1 base and 9 bases, in that order; junction bases with no gene match: 6. The CDR3 covers 14 residues. In DNA form, the CDR3 reads TGTGCCAGTAGTATAGCACAGGCAGGGGGGCCCCAGCATTTT. It translates to CASSIAQAGGPQHF. The complete variable domain, with remaining parts taken from reference TRBV19 and TRBJ1-5, reads DGGITQSPKYLFRKEGQNVTLSCEQNLNHDAMYWYRQDPGQGLRLIYYSQIVNDFQKGDIAEGYSVSREKKESFPLTVTSAQKNPTAFYLCASSIAQAGGPQHFGDGTRLSIL.